This entry lists 32 T cell receptor beta chains sequenced from one sample in a study of T cells in Graves' hyperthyroidism and ophthalmopathy. RNA transcripts provided the source from which TCR beta CDR3 regions were amplified. Carried out on the TCR CDR3, a first-round RT-PCR used the HTBI primer set. TCRdb called the multiplex PCR reads again in MiXCR, with one record for every CDR3 protein. This sample has under 350,000 distinct CDR3 sequences, with 13% found just once. The sample comprised blood. The receptors derive from a woman in her 30s with Graves' hyperthyroidism that later progressed to Graves' ophthalmopathy.

This clonotype was observed many times. The chain couples TRBV11-1 to TRBJ2-2; D is uncertain. V dropped 2 bases and J dropped 2 bases, with 6 bases sitting between them. CDR1 is SGHAT and CDR2 is FQDESV in the germline V gene (reference sequence). The CDR3 consists of 14 residues. DNA for the CDR3: TGTGCCAGCAGCTTAAATGAAAACACCGGGGAGCTGTTTTTT. This translates into CASSLNENTGELFF.

This clonotype came up many times. The genes are TRBV3-1 and TRBJ1-1; D call uncertain. The CDR3 runs to 16 residues. Germline CDR1 LGHDT, CDR2 YNNKEL (reference sequence). V shed 2 bases and J shed 0 bases, with 13 bases lying between them. The CDR3 nucleotides read TGTGCCAGCAGCCAAACCTGGACGGAGATGAACACTGAAGCTTTCTTT. Amino acids: CASSQTWTEMNTEAFF.

The chain carries TRBV4-1 and TRBJ2-3, with D possibly being TRBD2 (5 bases). Germline V gene data show CDR1 as MGHRA and CDR2 as YSYEKL. The CDR3 sequence is 16 residues long. V was cut by 0 bases and J by 0 bases, with 10 bases left in between. CDR3 DNA: TGCGCCAGCAGCCAAGAAGGTATAGCGAGCACAGATACGCAGTATTTT. Protein: CASSQEGIASTDTQYF.

The V and J genes are TRBV4-1 and TRBJ2-2; TRBD1 matches at 7 bases. V lost 3 bases, J lost 4 bases, and 5 bases stayed unmatched. The CDR3 is 15 amino acids. CDR1 is MGHRA and CDR2 is YSYEKL in the germline V gene. CDR3 in DNA: TGCGCCAGCAGCCAGCTTGACAGGGCCACCGGGGAGCTGTTTTTT. It is translated as CASSQLDRATGELFF.

This clonotype was counted ten times or more. The rearrangement joins TRBV7-9 to TRBJ1-1; no definite D call. The germline gives CDR1 SEHNR, CDR2 FQNEAQ (reference sequence). This CDR3 comprises 11 residues. V lost 5 bases and J lost 2, with 3 bases in between. CDR3 sequence: CASSTNTEAFF. The CDR3 DNA sequence: TGTGCCAGCAGCACTAACACTGAAGCTTTCTTT.

This clonotype has a count of ten or more. The chain combines TRBV7-2 with TRBJ2-7, with unresolved D. V was cut by 5 bases and J by 7 bases, with 12 bases left in between. The CDR3 covers 12 residues. Germline V gives CDR1 SGHTA, CDR2 FQGNSA. The CDR3: CASSPQRREQYF. The CDR3 bases are TGTGCCAGCAGCCCCCAAAGAAGAGAGCAGTACTTC. Looking up the rest from reference TRBV7-2 and TRBJ2-7 gives the full variable domain: GAGVSQSPSNKVTEKGKDVELRCDPISGHTALYWYRQSLGQGLEFLIYFQGNSAPDKSGLPSDRFSAERTGGSVSTLTIQRTQQEDSAVYLCASSPQRREQYFGPGTRLTVT.

The V call is TRBV12-3 or TRBV12-4, the J call TRBJ2-3; TRBD1 might be the D (5 bases). Trimming took off 6 bases at V and 5 bases at J, with 18 bases between the two ends. CDR3 size: 15 residues. The CDR3 DNA sequence: TGTGCCAGCAGGGAAGGAGACAGAAATTTAGATACGCAGTATTTT. Its translation: CASREGDRNLDTQYF.

This chain links TRBV9 with TRBJ1-3; D remains ambiguous. The CDR3 is 14 residues long. Germline V gene sequence: CDR1 SGDLS, CDR2 YYNGEE. V lost 3 bases and J lost 4, with 11 bases in between. CDR3 DNA: TGTGCCAGCAGCGGCGGACTGGACGGAAACACCATATATTTT. Amino acid sequence: CASSGGLDGNTIYF.

This clonotype was counted at least ten times. V usage is TRBV28 and J usage is TRBJ2-7; no clear D gene. The CDR3 sequence is 15 residues long. The germline V gene has CDR1 MDHEN and CDR2 SYDVKM. Between the trimmed V and J ends, which lost 4 bases and 2 bases, there was a span of 15 bases. The CDR3 reads CASSSPGPGPYEQYF. CDR3 DNA sequence: TGTGCCAGCAGTTCGCCGGGTCCTGGGCCCTACGAGCAGTACTTC.

This clonotype was observed many times. The J gene is TRBJ2-1, the V gene TRBV19; TRBD1 matches 8 bases. The germline gives CDR1 LNHDA, CDR2 SQIVND (reference sequence). The CDR3 is made up of 15 amino acids. Trimming at V came to 6 bases and at J to 1 base, leaving 5 bases not matched to a gene. CDR3 DNA sequence: TGTGCCAGTAGCTCAGGGGGCACGTCCTACAATGAGCAGTTCTTC. Its protein is CASSSGGTSYNEQFF.

A word on this clonotype: This may come from a read error, since a much larger clone is one base off. V usage is TRBV29-1 and J usage is TRBJ2-1; D is unclear. This CDR3 has 10 residues. CDR1 and CDR2 (germline): SQVTM, ANQGSEA. DNA for the CDR3: TGCAGCGTTAAAGAGAATGAGCAGTTCTTC. Its translation is CSVKENEQFF.

This clonotype was picked up many times. The V gene is TRBV5-1, the J gene TRBJ2-1, with D tentatively TRBD1 or TRBD2 (6 bases each). In germline, CDR1 is SGHRS, CDR2 YFSETQ. With 7 bases removed from V and 9 bases from J, the gap between germline ends came to 23 bases. CDR3 length equals 15 residues. The CDR3 here is CASQSPGATLGEQFF. The CDR3 DNA reads as TGCGCCAGCCAATCCCCGGGGGCGACGTTAGGTGAGCAGTTCTTC. Full variable domain (rest looked up from reference TRBV5-1 and TRBJ2-1): KAGVTQTPRYLIKTRGQQVTLSCSPISGHRSVSWYQQTPGQGLQFLFEYFSETQRNKGNFPGRFSGRQFSNSRSEMNVSTLELGDSALYLCASQSPGATLGEQFFGPGTRLTVL.

This clonotype has a count of ten or more. The rearrangement links TRBV7-8 to TRBJ2-1, with 10 bases aligning to TRBD2. This CDR3 is 16 amino acids long. The V segment lost 4 bases and the J segment 5 bases; nucleotides outside the gene matches: 8. Per the germline V gene, CDR1 is SGHVS and CDR2 is FQNEAQ. The CDR3 here is CASSYLAGVRDNEQFF. In nucleotides, the CDR3 is TGTGCCAGCAGCTACCTAGCGGGAGTGCGGGACAATGAGCAGTTCTTC.

This clonotype was recorded a few times. The CDR3 sequence is CASSQEGYLQETQYF. Here the CDR3 DNA reads TGCGCCAGCAGCCAAGAGGGCTACCTCCAAGAGACCCAGTACTTC. V usage is TRBV4-3 and J usage is TRBJ2-5; D remains ambiguous. The CDR3 length is 15 residues. Germline assignment: CDR1 LGHNA and CDR2 YSLEER. V was clipped by 0 bases and J by 1 base, with 9 bases between them.

The CDR3 loop reads CASSSIREANYGYTF. The CDR3 nucleotides read TGTGCCAGCAGCTCAATCAGGGAAGCTAACTATGGCTACACCTTC. The gene calls are TRBV7-9 and TRBJ1-2, with D maybe TRBD1 (5 bases). The CDR3 extends over 15 amino acids. Germline loops: CDR1 SEHNR, CDR2 FQNEAQ (reference sequence). The V end lost 4 bases, the J end lost 0 bases, and 12 bases lay between the germline ends.

There are many counts of this clonotype. This sequence joins TRBV28 and TRBJ1-2; D call uncertain. Germline assignment: CDR1 MDHEN and CDR2 SYDVKM. The CDR3 covers 15 residues. V was trimmed by 6 bases and J by 8 bases, leaving 22 bases between them. Written as DNA, the CDR3 is TGTGCCAGCAGCATCCCGTCCCTAGGTAACTGGGGCTACACCTTC. Amino acid sequence: CASSIPSLGNWGYTF.

The sample holds many counts of this clonotype. The chain joins TRBV18 to TRBJ2-5; 7 bases are shared with TRBD1. Germline CDR1 and CDR2: KGHSH and LQKENI. Losses at the gene ends were 3 bases for V and 2 bases for J; bases not matched to a gene: 6. The CDR3 spans 15 residues. This CDR3 reads CASSPTGVGQETQYF. CDR3 DNA: TGTGCCAGCTCACCTACAGGGGTCGGGCAAGAGACCCAGTACTTC. Drawing the rest from reference TRBV18 and TRBJ2-5, the complete variable domain is NAGVMQNPRHLVRRRGQEARLRCSPMKGHSHVYWYRQLPEEGLKFMVYLQKENIIDESGMPKERFSAEFPKEGPSILRIQQVVRGDSAAYFCASSPTGVGQETQYFGPGTRLLVL.

This clonotype was counted at least ten times. V and J are TRBV11-2 and TRBJ2-2; 8 bases match TRBD1. The CDR3 length is 15 residues. After removal of 2 bases from V and 5 bases from J, the junction contained 4 bases not matched to a gene. Germline CDR1 is SGHAT and CDR2 is FQNNGV. The CDR3 DNA reads TGTGCCAGCAGCTTAACCACAGGGGGAACCGGGGAGCTGTTTTTT. It codes for CASSLTTGGTGELFF.

CDR3 region: CASSHPQGTGNTIYF. CDR3 coding DNA: TGTGCCAGCAGCCACCCCCAGGGGACTGGAAACACCATATATTTT. The chain is built from TRBV7-9 and TRBJ1-3; TRBD1 might be the D (6 bases). V was clipped by 5 bases and J by 2 bases, with 13 bases between them. Germline assignment: CDR1 SEHNR and CDR2 FQNEAQ (reference sequence). The CDR3 totals 15 residues. Full variable domain (missing parts from reference TRBV7-9 and TRBJ1-3): DTGVSQNPRHKITKRGQNVTFRCDPISEHNRLYWYRQTLGQGPEFLTYFQNEAQLEKSRLLSDRFSAERPKGSFSTLEIQRTEQGDSAMYLCASSHPQGTGNTIYFGEGSWLTVV.

This clonotype was observed many times. The chain carries TRBV4-1 and TRBJ2-5, with D tentatively TRBD2 (6 bases). This CDR3 region has 16 residues. Germline V gene data show CDR1 as MGHRA and CDR2 as YSYEKL. V was cut by 1 base and J by 3 bases, with 15 bases left in between. The CDR3 nucleotides are TGCGCCAGCAGCCAAGCTCTAGCGTCGGAGGAAGAGACCCAGTACTTC. Amino acid sequence: CASSQALASEEETQYF.

As to this clonotype: Possible read error: a much larger clone is one base away. CDR3: CASSLWPGSYGEPFF. For the CDR3, the DNA is TGTGCCAGCAGTTTATGGCCAGGGAGCTACGGGGAGCCGTTTTTT. The V gene is TRBV28, the J gene TRBJ2-2; D may match TRBD1 or TRBD2 (5 bases each). Germline values: CDR1 MDHEN, CDR2 SYDVKM. The CDR3 loop spans 15 amino acids. The full variable domain, rest sourced from reference TRBV28 and TRBJ2-2, is DVKVTQSSRYLVKRTGEKVFLECVQDMDHENMFWYRQDPGLGLRLIYFSYDVKMKEKGDIPEGYSVSREKKERFSLILESASTNQTSMYLCASSLWPGSYGEPFFGEGSRLTVL.

This clonotype was seen more than once but under ten times. This could be a read error, since a much larger clone is one nucleotide away. The rearrangement joins TRBV6-1 to TRBJ1-1; the match to TRBD1 covers 7 bases. Germline assignment: CDR1 MNHNS and CDR2 SASEGT. This CDR3 is 12 amino acids long. DNA of the CDR3: TGTGCCGGCAGGGGGTTGAACACTGAAGCTTTCTTT. This gives the protein CAGRGLNTEAFF.

Many counts were recorded for this clonotype. The V and J genes are TRBV7-9 and TRBJ1-1; D is uncertain. The germline gives CDR1 SEHNR, CDR2 FQNEAQ (reference sequence). Trimming removed 4 bases from V and 6 bases from J, with 15 bases in between. This CDR3 is 14 amino acids long. The CDR3 DNA follows: TGTGCCAGCAGCTCCCCATCGGTTGGCGCTGAAGCTTTCTTT. It codes for CASSSPSVGAEAFF.

This clonotype was seen at least ten times. V gene TRBV9 combines with J gene TRBJ2-7, with 7 nucleotides matching TRBD1. Germline assignment: CDR1 SGDLS and CDR2 YYNGEE. This CDR3 is built from 15 residues. V gave up 4 bases and J gave up 3 bases; unmatched junction bases: 10. The DNA for the CDR3 is TGTGCCAGCAGCCCTTGGGACAGTACCAACTACGAGCAGTACTTC. It specifies CASSPWDSTNYEQYF.

This clonotype has at least ten counts. This chain links TRBV9 with TRBJ2-1; D uncertain. Germline CDR1 reads SGDLS; CDR2 reads YYNGEE. The CDR3 consists of 13 residues. Trimming stripped 7 bases from V and 1 base from J, with 9 bases between. The CDR3 is CASSPGSYNEQFF. In DNA form, the CDR3 reads TGTGCCAGCTCACCCGGTTCCTACAATGAGCAGTTCTTC.

This clonotype was seen ten or more times. V usage is TRBV6-6 and J usage is TRBJ1-2; 8 bases line up with TRBD1. CDR1 MNHNY and CDR2 SVGAGI come from the germline V gene (reference sequence). V lost 2 bases to trimming and J lost 7 bases; unmatched junction nucleotides: 0. This CDR3 is 12 amino acids long. The CDR3 nucleotides read TGTGCCAGCAGTTACGGGACAGGTGGCTACACCTTC. It translates to CASSYGTGGYTF.

This clonotype showed up just a few times. The chain uses TRBV19 and TRBJ1-3; D is possibly TRBD1 (5 bases). Germline values: CDR1 LNHDA, CDR2 SQIVND (reference sequence). The CDR3 has 16 amino acids. Trimming removed 3 bases at V and 4 bases at J, with 16 bases between. As DNA, the CDR3 is TGTGCCAGTAGTATTCAGGCCCAGGGTGTGGGAAACACCATATATTTT. Protein sequence: CASSIQAQGVGNTIYF.

This clonotype came up many times. CDR3 protein: CASSLALATHTGELFF. The CDR3 nucleotides read TGTGCCAGCAGCTTAGCCCTAGCTACTCACACCGGGGAGCTGTTTTTT. The rearrangement joins TRBV7-2 to TRBJ2-2; D may be TRBD2 (5 bases). V was pared by 0 bases and J by 3 bases, with 11 bases between. This CDR3 contains 16 residues. Germline loops: CDR1 SGHTA, CDR2 FQGNSA.

This clonotype appeared a single time. This may stem from a read error, because a much larger clone lies one nucleotide away. The chain has TRBV7-8 and TRBJ1-2; unclear D gene. Germline loops: CDR1 SGHVS, CDR2 FQNEAQ. The CDR3 length is 12 residues. V lost 8 bases and J lost 8, with 15 bases in between. CDR3 sequence reads: CASGPLLTGYTF. As DNA, the CDR3 is TGTGCCAGCGGCCCCCTCCTAACCGGCTACACCTTC. The whole variable domain, remainder taken from reference TRBV7-8 and TRBJ1-2, is GAGVSQSPRYKVAKRGQDVALRCDPISGHVSLFWYQQALGQGPEFLTYFQNEAQLDKSGLPSDRFFAERPEGSVSTLKIQRTQQEDSAVYLCASGPLLTGYTFGSGTRLTVV.

The chain uses TRBV7-3 and TRBJ2-1, with 14 bases identical to TRBD2. Germline values: CDR1 SGHTA, CDR2 FQGTGA. V trimming: 5 bases; J trimming: 7 bases; junction bases outside the gene matches: 7. This CDR3 has 16 amino acids. The CDR3, as DNA: TGTGCCAGCAGCCAGGGACTAGCGGGAGTCTCGAATGAGCAGTTCTTC. Amino acid sequence: CASSQGLAGVSNEQFF.

This chain uses TRBV16 with TRBJ2-3; D might be TRBD1 (6 bases). This CDR3 has 15 amino acids. The germline gives CDR1 KGHSY, CDR2 FQNENV. V shed 4 bases and J shed 1 base, with 12 bases lying between them. The CDR3 nucleotides read TGTGCCAGCAGCCTAACGCGACAGGGCACAGATACGCAGTATTTT. This translates into CASSLTRQGTDTQYF.

This clonotype was observed once. The chain links TRBV6-6 to TRBJ2-1; 9 bases are shared with TRBD2. The germline V gene encodes CDR1 MNHNY and CDR2 SVGAGI (reference sequence). The CDR3 has 17 amino acids. The junction had 5 bases not matched to a gene; V was cut back by 0 bases and J by 2 bases. The CDR3 here is CASSYSIAGGAYNEQFF. The DNA for the CDR3 is TGTGCCAGCAGTTACTCGATTGCGGGAGGGGCCTACAATGAGCAGTTCTTC.